The clone carrying this TCR beta chain was recorded once. Its antigen remains unknown. Trimming removed 4 bases from V and 0 bases from J, with 9 bases in between. The V gene's germline CDR1 is MGHDK and CDR2 SYGVNS. The CDR3 sequence is 14 residues long. Using immunoSEQ multiplex PCR, the repertoire was profiled, and TCRdb retains in-frame clones only, with some absent. This table holds over 85,000 clones, around 82% found once. The sample is drawn from a study of Ad26.COV2.S vaccination and SARS-CoV-2 variants. Study-level findings and limits: Vaccinees showed greater spike-specific TCR breadth than placebo recipients. Total T cell responses were possibly underestimated by TCR breadth and depth analyses. The breadth of spike-specific CD8+ and CD4+ T cell responses after vaccination was reportedly substantial.

The chain couples TRBV25-1 to TRBJ2-5; D gene uncertain. This TCR came from a human donor who had recovered from COVID-19. The starting material was peripheral blood, obtained after recovery from COVID-19. The CDR3 region is CASSVQTYQETQYF. As DNA, the CDR3 is TGTGCCAGCAGTGTACAGACGTACCAAGAGACCCAGTACTTC.